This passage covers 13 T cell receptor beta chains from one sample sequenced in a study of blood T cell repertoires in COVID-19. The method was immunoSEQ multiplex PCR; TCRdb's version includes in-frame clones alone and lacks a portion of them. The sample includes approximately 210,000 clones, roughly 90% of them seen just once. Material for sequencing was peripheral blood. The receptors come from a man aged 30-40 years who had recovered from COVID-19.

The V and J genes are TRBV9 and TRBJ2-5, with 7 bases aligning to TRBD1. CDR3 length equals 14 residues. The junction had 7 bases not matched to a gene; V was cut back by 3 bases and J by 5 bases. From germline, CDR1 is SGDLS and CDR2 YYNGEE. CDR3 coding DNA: TGTGCCAGCAGCGCCCGACAGGGTGTGGAGACCCAGTACTTC. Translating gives CASSARQGVETQYF. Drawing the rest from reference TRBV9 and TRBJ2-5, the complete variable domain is DSGVTQTPKHLITATGQRVTLRCSPRSGDLSVYWYQQSLDQGLQFLIQYYNGEERAKGNILERFSAQQFPDLHSELNLSSLELGDSALYFCASSARQGVETQYFGPGTRLLVL.

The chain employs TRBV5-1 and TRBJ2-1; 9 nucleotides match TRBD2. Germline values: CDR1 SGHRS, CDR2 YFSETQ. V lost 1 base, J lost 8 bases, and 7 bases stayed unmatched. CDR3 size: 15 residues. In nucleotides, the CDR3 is TGCGCCAGCAGCTTGCGGGCGGGGGGGCCATATGAGCAGTTCTTC. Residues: CASSLRAGGPYEQFF.

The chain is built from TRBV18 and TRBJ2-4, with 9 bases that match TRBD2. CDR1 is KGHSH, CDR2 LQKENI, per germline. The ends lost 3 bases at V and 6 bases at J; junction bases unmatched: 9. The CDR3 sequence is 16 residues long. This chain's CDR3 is CASSPSAGGPRNIQYF. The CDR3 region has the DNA TGTGCCAGCTCACCGAGTGCGGGGGGGCCGAGAAACATTCAGTACTTC.

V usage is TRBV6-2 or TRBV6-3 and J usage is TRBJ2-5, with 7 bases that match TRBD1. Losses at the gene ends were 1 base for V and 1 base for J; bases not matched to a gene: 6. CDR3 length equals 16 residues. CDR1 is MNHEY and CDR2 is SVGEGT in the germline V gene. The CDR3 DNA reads TGTGCCAGCAGTTACTATTTGACAGGGCCCCAAGAGACCCAGTACTTC. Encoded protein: CASSYYLTGPQETQYF.

Here the CDR3 DNA reads TGTGCCAGCTCCAAGGACAGTACGGATGAAAAACTGTTTTTT. Its translation: CASSKDSTDEKLFF. The gene calls are TRBV18 and TRBJ1-4; TRBD1 might be the D (6 bases). The CDR3 has 14 amino acids. The V end lost 6 bases, the J end lost 6 bases, and 14 bases lay between the germline ends. Germline CDR1 reads KGHSH; CDR2 reads LQKENI.

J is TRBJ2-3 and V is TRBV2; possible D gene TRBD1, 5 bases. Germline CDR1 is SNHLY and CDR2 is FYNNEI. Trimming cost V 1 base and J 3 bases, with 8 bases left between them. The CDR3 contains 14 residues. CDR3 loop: CASSEGGRTDTQYF. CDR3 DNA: TGTGCCAGCAGTGAAGGGGGCAGGACAGATACGCAGTATTTT.

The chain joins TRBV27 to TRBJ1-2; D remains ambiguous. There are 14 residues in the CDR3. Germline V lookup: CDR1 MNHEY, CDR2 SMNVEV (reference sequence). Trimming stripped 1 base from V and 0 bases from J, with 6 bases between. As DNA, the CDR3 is TGTGCCAGCAGTTTATTGGGAGCTAACTATGGCTACACCTTC. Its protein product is CASSLLGANYGYTF.

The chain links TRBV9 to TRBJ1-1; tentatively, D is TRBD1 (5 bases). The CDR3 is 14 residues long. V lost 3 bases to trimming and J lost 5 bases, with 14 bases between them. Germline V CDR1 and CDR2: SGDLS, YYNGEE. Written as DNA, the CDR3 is TGTGCCAGCAGCGCCCTAAGTCAGGGAACTGAAGCTTTCTTT. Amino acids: CASSALSQGTEAFF.

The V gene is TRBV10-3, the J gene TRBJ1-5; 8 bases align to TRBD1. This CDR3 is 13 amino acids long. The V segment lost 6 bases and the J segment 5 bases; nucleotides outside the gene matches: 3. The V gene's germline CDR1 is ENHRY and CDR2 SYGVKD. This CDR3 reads CAIRTDRDQPQHF. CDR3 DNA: TGTGCCATCAGGACGGACAGGGATCAGCCCCAGCATTTT.

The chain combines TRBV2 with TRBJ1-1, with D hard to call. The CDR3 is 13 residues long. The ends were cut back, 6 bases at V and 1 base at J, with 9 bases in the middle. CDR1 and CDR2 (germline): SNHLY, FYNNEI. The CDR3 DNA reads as TGTGCCAGCAGGGCAGCTAGGAACACTGAAGCTTTCTTT. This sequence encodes CASRAARNTEAFF.

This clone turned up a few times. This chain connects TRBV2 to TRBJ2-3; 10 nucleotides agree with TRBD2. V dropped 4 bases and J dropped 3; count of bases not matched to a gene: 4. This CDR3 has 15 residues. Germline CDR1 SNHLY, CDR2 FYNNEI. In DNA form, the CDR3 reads TGTGCCAGCAGTGCCGTTAGCGGGGGGACAGATACGCAGTATTTT. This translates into CASSAVSGGTDTQYF.

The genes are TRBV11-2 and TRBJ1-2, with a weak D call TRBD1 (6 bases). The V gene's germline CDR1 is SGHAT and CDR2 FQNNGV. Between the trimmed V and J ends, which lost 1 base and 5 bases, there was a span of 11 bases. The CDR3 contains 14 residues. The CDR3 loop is CASSLADSAYGYTF. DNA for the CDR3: TGTGCCAGCAGCTTAGCGGACAGTGCGTATGGCTACACCTTC.

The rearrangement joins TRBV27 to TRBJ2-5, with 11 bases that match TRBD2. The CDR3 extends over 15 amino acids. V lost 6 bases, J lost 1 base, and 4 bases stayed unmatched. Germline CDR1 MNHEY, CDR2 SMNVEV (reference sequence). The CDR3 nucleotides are TGTGCCAGCAGCCTAGCGGGGGGTACCCAAGAGACCCAGTACTTC. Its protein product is CASSLAGGTQETQYF.